Detailed here is one T cell receptor beta chain. Its target is unknown. Sequencing of TCR beta covered CD8+ and CD4+ T cells obtained from blood. The sample originates from a study of CD8 T cells in Susac syndrome. Whole-study results and caveats: The relatively small number of individuals in the TCR sequencing and HLA analysis was acknowledged by the study.

In germline, CDR1 is MRHNA, CDR2 SNTAGT. This CDR3 has 18 amino acids. V lost 2 bases and J 6 bases, leaving 25 bases between the germline ends. Random-hexamer reverse transcription was applied to about 0.5 to 1 ug RNA. Each CDR3 protein is one row after TCRdb ran MiXCR on the immunoSEQ multiplex PCR reads. The sample contains some 260,000 distinct CDR3 sequences, 85% of which appear only once. The sample taken for sequencing was CD8+ T cells from PBMCs. This chain links TRBV6-4 with TRBJ1-2; tentative D call: TRBD1 (6 bases). This clonotype was obtained from a human donor with multiple sclerosis. The CDR3 region is CASSDAWTVPRVGDGYTF. The CDR3 nucleotides are TGTGCCAGCAGTGACGCTTGGACAGTCCCCCGCGTTGGGGATGGCTACACCTTC.